A single sample is the source of the 27 T cell receptor beta chains below, sequenced in a study of PD-1 blockade in classical Hodgkin lymphoma. Each of the patients experienced relapse following autologous stem cell transplantation, and their brentuximab vedotin exposure differed. Profiling relied on immunoSEQ multiplex PCR, and the TCRdb table lists in-frame clones only, not all of them. Among about 24,000 clones listed, approximately 81% were seen once. The starting material was peripheral blood mononuclear cells (PBMCs), obtained before the second cycle of nivolumab. The receptors were sampled from a human donor with classical Hodgkin lymphoma.

This clone was detected a few times. The chain has TRBV4-1 and TRBJ1-2; D unresolved. This CDR3 has 15 amino acids. V lost 4 bases, J lost 1 base, and 13 bases lay in between. Germline V gene lookup returns CDR1 MGHRA and CDR2 YSYEKL. The CDR3 reads CASSPHRSGNYGYTF. The DNA for the CDR3 is TGCGCCAGCAGCCCCCACAGAAGCGGTAACTATGGCTACACCTTC.

The rearrangement uses TRBV4-1 and TRBJ2-7; possibly TRBD1 for D (6 bases). The CDR3 loop spans 15 amino acids. CDR1 and CDR2 (germline): MGHRA, YSYEKL. The V end was cut by 1 base, the J end by 2 bases, with 12 bases between. The CDR3 loop reads CASSQGGGAPYEQYF. In nucleotides, the CDR3 is TGCGCCAGCAGCCAAGGAGGGGGAGCCCCCTACGAGCAGTACTTC.

The CDR3 sequence: CASSEIGSNQPQHF. The DNA of the CDR3 is TGTGCCAGCAGTGAAATTGGTAGCAATCAGCCCCAGCATTTT. V and J are TRBV6-1 and TRBJ1-5, with D hard to call. CDR1 and CDR2 (germline): MNHNS, SASEGT. With 2 bases removed from V and 0 bases from J, the gap between germline ends came to 5 bases. The CDR3 is made up of 14 amino acids.

The rearrangement links TRBV11-2 to TRBJ2-7; 8 bases line up with TRBD1. Trimming removed 7 bases from V and 6 bases from J; junction bases left unmatched: 14. The CDR3 has 15 amino acids. Germline V gives CDR1 SGHAT, CDR2 FQNNGV. This CDR3 reads CASTSNRDRLGEQYF. The CDR3, as DNA: TGTGCCAGCACCTCGAACCGGGACAGGCTGGGCGAGCAGTACTTC.

This chain links TRBV6-5 with TRBJ1-6; a weak D match, TRBD1 (6 bases). Germline V gene sequence: CDR1 MNHEY, CDR2 SVGAGI. CDR3 length equals 14 residues. Trimming took 6 bases from V and 4 from J, leaving 10 bases between them. The CDR3 reads CASSKQGYNSPLHF. The CDR3 coding sequence is TGTGCCAGCAGCAAACAGGGATATAATTCACCCCTCCACTTT.

The chain couples TRBV19 to TRBJ1-2; D not resolved. Germline V gene data show CDR1 as LNHDA and CDR2 as SQIVND (reference sequence). The ends were cut back, 5 bases at V and 4 bases at J, with 14 bases in the middle. The CDR3 has 14 residues. As DNA, the CDR3 is TGTGCCAGTAGTCCCCCCGGGTCCCGCTATGGCTACACCTTC. Residues: CASSPPGSRYGYTF.

This clone showed up just once. The chain uses TRBV2 and TRBJ2-5; D is perhaps TRBD2 (5 bases). The CDR3 runs to 15 residues. Per germline, CDR1 SNHLY and CDR2 FYNNEI. V was trimmed by 7 bases and J by 2 bases, leaving 17 bases between them. DNA of the CDR3: TGTGCCAGCACCCTCCGGGAACGGAAACAAGAGACCCAGTACTTC. This translates into CASTLRERKQETQYF.

The V call is TRBV9, the J call TRBJ1-6, with D perhaps matching TRBD1 (6 bases). V lost 3 bases to trimming and J lost 13 bases, with 17 bases between them. Germline-derived CDR1 and CDR2 are SGDLS and YYNGEE. The CDR3 is made up of 14 amino acids. The CDR3 DNA reads TGTGCCAGCAGCGAAGCATACGAGGGGGTCCCCCTCCACTTT. This gives the protein CASSEAYEGVPLHF.

The DNA for the CDR3 is TGCGCCAGCAGCCAGTCGGAGGGGAGCTCCTACGAGCAGTACTTC. This codes for CASSQSEGSSYEQYF. The rearrangement joins TRBV4-1 to TRBJ2-7, with D possibly TRBD2 on 6 matching bases. The CDR3 consists of 15 residues. V lost 3 bases and J lost 0, with 12 bases in between. The germline gives CDR1 MGHRA, CDR2 YSYEKL.

The chain carries TRBV5-4 and TRBJ2-1; D possibly corresponds to TRBD2 (5 bases). The CDR3 consists of 16 residues. Trimming took off 0 bases at V and 5 bases at J, with 15 bases between the two ends. Germline assignment: CDR1 SGHNT and CDR2 YYREEE (reference sequence). This chain's CDR3 is CASSLAGVGGDNEQFF. The DNA of the CDR3 is TGTGCCAGCAGCTTGGCTGGGGTCGGAGGTGACAATGAGCAGTTCTTC. The full variable domain, rest sourced from reference TRBV5-4 and TRBJ2-1, is ETGVTQSPTHLIKTRGQQVTLRCSSQSGHNTVSWYQQALGQGPQFIFQYYREEENGRGNFPPRFSGLQFPNYSSELNVNALELDDSALYLCASSLAGVGGDNEQFFGPGTRLTVL.

The rearrangement uses TRBV5-1 and TRBJ2-1; a possible D gene is TRBD1 (6 bases). CDR1 is SGHRS, CDR2 YFSETQ, per germline. V lost 3 bases and J 3 bases, leaving 22 bases between the germline ends. This CDR3 spans 18 amino acids. The CDR3 DNA follows: TGCGCCAGCAGCTCCCGGACAGCGGACCAAACGAGCTACAATGAGCAGTTCTTC. It translates to CASSSRTADQTSYNEQFF.

This sequence joins TRBV5-1 and TRBJ2-6; weak D call: TRBD1 (6 bases). Germline V gene sequence: CDR1 SGHRS, CDR2 YFSETQ. This CDR3 has 17 residues. Trimming took 4 bases from V and 5 from J, leaving 19 bases between them. The CDR3 DNA is TGCGCCAGCAGCACCAGATGGGACACCTTGAGGGCCAACGTCCTGACTTTC. Protein sequence: CASSTRWDTLRANVLTF.

This clone was seen a few times. The chain couples TRBV27 to TRBJ2-5, with a weak D call TRBD1 (5 bases). Trimming removed 5 bases from V and 2 bases from J, with 15 bases in between. CDR3 length equals 15 residues. The germline CDR1 and CDR2 sequences are MNHEY and SMNVEV (reference sequence). CDR3 amino acids: CASSPNRQSQETQYF. CDR3 DNA sequence: TGTGCCAGCAGTCCAAACCGACAGTCTCAAGAGACCCAGTACTTC.

J is TRBJ2-7 and V is TRBV19, with 10 bases that match TRBD2. The CDR3 has 15 amino acids. From germline, CDR1 is LNHDA and CDR2 SQIVND (reference sequence). Trimming at V came to 4 bases and at J to 1 base, leaving 4 bases not matched to a gene. The CDR3 protein is CASSKLAGLSYEQYF. The CDR3 DNA reads TGTGCCAGTAGTAAACTAGCGGGATTATCCTACGAGCAGTACTTC.

The chain has TRBV2 and TRBJ2-5, with 7 nucleotides matching TRBD2. The CDR3 is made up of 13 amino acids. J lost 5 bases, V lost 4 bases, and 4 bases had no gene match. Germline CDR1 and CDR2: SNHLY and FYNNEI. In nucleotides, the CDR3 is TGTGCCAGCAGTGGACGGGAGGTTGAGACCCAGTACTTC. It specifies CASSGREVETQYF.

V is TRBV14 and J is TRBJ1-4; D call uncertain. Deletions cut 5 bases from V and 0 bases from J, with 4 bases between. This CDR3 is built from 13 residues. Looked up from germline, CDR1 is SGHDN and CDR2 is FVKESK. The CDR3 loop is CASSTATNEKLFF. The CDR3 nucleotides read TGTGCCAGCAGCACAGCAACTAATGAAAAACTGTTTTTT.

This sequence joins TRBV10-3 and TRBJ2-3, with D possibly matching TRBD2 (6 bases). Trimming left V 0 bases short and J 0 bases short, with 13 bases between. This CDR3 is built from 17 residues. Germline V gives CDR1 ENHRY, CDR2 SYGVKD. CDR3 in amino acids: CAISESSGDSSTDTQYF. The CDR3 bases are TGTGCCATCAGTGAGTCGTCGGGGGACTCCAGCACAGATACGCAGTATTTT.

This clone was seen only once. The chain carries TRBV2 and TRBJ2-2, with TRBD1 matching 8 bases. The CDR3 loop spans 15 amino acids. J was trimmed by 6 bases and V by 5 bases; bases with no gene match: 8. Germline V lookup: CDR1 SNHLY, CDR2 FYNNEI. The CDR3 coding sequence is TGTGCCAGCAGTCCGGACAGGGCGGGCGCCGGGGAGCTGTTTTTT. Translating gives CASSPDRAGAGELFF.

The chain combines TRBV6-1 with TRBJ2-1; TRBD2 matches 12 bases. Germline loops: CDR1 MNHNS, CDR2 SASEGT. The CDR3 is made up of 14 amino acids. V was clipped by 11 bases and J by 2 bases; unmatched bases: 4. CDR3 sequence: CAGRTSGTYNEQFF. Written as DNA, the CDR3 is TGTGCCGGGAGGACTAGCGGGACCTACAATGAGCAGTTCTTC.

This clone appeared many times. This rearrangement joins TRBV7-9 to TRBJ1-2, with D unclear. Between the trimmed V and J ends, which lost 5 bases and 3 bases, there was a span of 13 bases. This CDR3 contains 14 residues. Germline CDR1 SEHNR, CDR2 FQNEAQ (reference sequence). CDR3 loop: CASSANSLYYGYTF. The CDR3 DNA reads TGTGCCAGCAGCGCCAACAGCCTCTACTATGGCTACACCTTC.

The chain is built from TRBV7-9 and TRBJ2-7; D is perhaps TRBD1 (5 bases). Trimming stripped 5 bases from V and 0 bases from J, with 8 bases between. CDR1 is SEHNR, CDR2 FQNEAQ, per germline (reference sequence). This CDR3 has 13 residues. The CDR3 loop is CASSLQASYEQYF. The DNA for the CDR3 is TGTGCCAGCAGCCTACAGGCCTCCTACGAGCAGTACTTC.

This sequence joins TRBV15 and TRBJ1-1; no reliable D call. CDR1 is LNHNV and CDR2 is YYDKDF in the germline V gene (reference sequence). The germline V and J ends were trimmed by 4 bases and 1 base, with 7 bases remaining between them. This CDR3 region has 13 residues. The CDR3 here is CATSMVKNTEAFF. The CDR3 bases are TGTGCCACCAGCATGGTCAAGAACACTGAAGCTTTCTTT. Full variable domain (remainder filled in from reference TRBV15 and TRBJ1-1): DAMVIQNPRYQVTQFGKPVTLSCSQTLNHNVMYWYQQKSSQAPKLLFHYYDKDFNNEADTPDNFQSRRPNTSFCFLDIRSPGLGDTAMYLCATSMVKNTEAFFGQGTRLTVV.

The genes are TRBV28 and TRBJ2-7; D gene uncertain. The CDR3 spans 11 residues. Trimming pared 6 bases from V and 2 bases from J, leaving 5 bases between. CDR1 and CDR2 (germline): MDHEN, SYDVKM. Written as DNA, the CDR3 is TGTGCCAGCAGCTCTACCTACGAGCAGTACTTC. This sequence encodes CASSSTYEQYF.

This clone came up a few times. The chain links TRBV7-6 to TRBJ2-3; a possible D gene is TRBD1 (5 bases). Trimming removed 5 bases from V and 3 bases from J, with 9 bases in between. Germline V gene lookup returns CDR1 SGHVS and CDR2 FNYEAQ. This CDR3 contains 13 residues. This chain's CDR3 is CASSPRQTDTQYF. The CDR3 DNA reads as TGTGCCAGCAGCCCTAGACAGACAGATACGCAGTATTTT.

J is TRBJ1-2 and V is TRBV7-9; perhaps TRBD1 as D (6 bases). This CDR3 is 16 amino acids long. CDR1 SEHNR and CDR2 FQNEAQ come from the germline V gene (reference sequence). Between the trimmed V and J ends, which lost 3 bases and 3 bases, there was a span of 17 bases. Here the CDR3 reads CASSLGNGGRDYGYTF. In DNA form, the CDR3 reads TGTGCCAGCAGCTTGGGTAACGGGGGGCGAGACTATGGCTACACCTTC.

V usage is TRBV6-1 and J usage is TRBJ1-2; D is unclear. Trimming left V 7 bases short and J 4 bases short, with 7 bases between. The CDR3 contains 11 residues. The V gene's germline CDR1 is MNHNS and CDR2 SASEGT. CDR3 region: CASKGSYGYTF. The CDR3 DNA reads as TGTGCCAGCAAGGGTAGCTATGGCTACACCTTC.

The chain uses TRBV6-1 and TRBJ1-2, with a weak D call TRBD1 (5 bases). Germline assignment: CDR1 MNHNS and CDR2 SASEGT. Trimming pared 4 bases from V and 8 bases from J, leaving 11 bases between. This CDR3 has 12 residues. CDR3 sequence: CASSVPGWGYTF. The CDR3 coding sequence is TGTGCCAGCAGTGTTCCAGGGTGGGGCTACACCTTC.